The 5 T cell receptor beta chains presented below share a single source sample, sequenced in a study of T cells expressing NK-cell markers. With the 5' RACE reads reprocessed, TCRdb shows one record per CDR3 protein and no DNA. The sample table sets out 300,000 to 450,000 distinct CDR3 sequences. The sequenced sample consisted of blood T cells: a sorted CD56 or NKG2C T cell subset, CD4+ or CD8+ T cells, or bulk PBMC T cells (not recorded which). The receptors were sampled from a man aged 18-70 years in good health.

This rearrangement joins TRBV11-2 to TRBJ2-3; TCRdb gives TRBD2 as the D gene, but with no DNA this cannot be confirmed. Germline values: CDR1 SGHAT, CDR2 FQNNGV. This CDR3 contains 14 residues. The chain's CDR3 is CASSYAGRADTQYF.

The CDR3 here is CAIKDPPGTGVTGELFF. The chain couples TRBV10-3 to TRBJ2-2; TCRdb calls TRBD1, which cannot be checked without DNA. This CDR3 has 17 amino acids. Germline-derived CDR1 and CDR2 are ENHRY and SYGVKD.

This chain joins TRBV7-2 and TRBJ1-1; the D call from TCRdb, TRBD1, cannot be confirmed without DNA. Germline loops: CDR1 SGHTA, CDR2 FQGNSA. The length of the CDR3 is 16 residues. CDR3: CASSLGFGTGTPEAFF.

The chain employs TRBV6-1 and TRBJ2-1; TCRdb picks TRBD2, but there is no DNA to check that call. The CDR3 has 15 amino acids. CDR1 and CDR2 from the germline V gene are MNHNS and SASEGT. The CDR3 spells CASRPPGLADNEQFF.

This sequence joins TRBV2 and TRBJ2-5; without DNA, the TCRdb call of TRBD1 cannot be checked. Germline V gene data show CDR1 as SNHLY and CDR2 as FYNNEI. The CDR3 spans 13 residues. CDR3 residues: CASVNRVWETQYF.